This is a list of T cell receptor beta chains from one sample in a study of T cell repertoires in ileal Crohn's disease. Produced via immunoSEQ multiplex PCR; TCRdb's table is partial and in-frame only. The sample yields more than 12,000 clones, about three quarters seen once. Material for sequencing was ileal tissue. The source of these receptors is an adult with Crohn's disease. Both conserved end residues are part of each CDR3. A D gene is named only where the DNA matches it firmly. For some rows the clone size is stated as once, few or many, or as a class when expanded; others skip it.

cdr3_aa: CASSLAGAIYNEQFF
cdr3_nt: TGTGCCAGCAGCTTGGCGGGGGCCATCTACAATGAGCAGTTCTTC
clone_size: once
v_call: TRBV7-3
d_call: -
j_call: TRBJ2-1

cdr3_aa: CASSVGGSGYTF
cdr3_nt: TGTGCCAGCAGTGTCGGGGGGTCCGGCTACACCTTC
clone_size: few
v_call: TRBV2
d_call: -
j_call: TRBJ1-2

cdr3_aa: CASSVGRGNEKLFF
cdr3_nt: TGTGCCAGCAGCGTGGGCAGGGGAAACGAAAAACTGTTTTTT
clone_size: -
v_call: TRBV9
d_call: -
j_call: TRBJ1-4

cdr3_aa: CASSVGNSIADEQFF
cdr3_nt: TGTGCCAGCAGCGTAGGAAACTCTATCGCCGATGAGCAGTTCTTC
clone_size: -
v_call: TRBV9
d_call: -
j_call: TRBJ2-1

cdr3_aa: CASSLIYYEQYF
cdr3_nt: TGTGCCAGCAGCTTAATATACTACGAGCAGTACTTC
clone_size: few
v_call: TRBV7-2
d_call: -
j_call: TRBJ2-7

cdr3_aa: CASSDAMGGPKYF
cdr3_nt: TGTGCCAGCAGTGATGCTATGGGGGGGCCCAAGTACTTC
clone_size: once
v_call: TRBV2
d_call: -
j_call: TRBJ2-5

cdr3_aa: CASSGQTPGTPLTDTQYF
cdr3_nt: TGTGCCAGCAGCGGCCAAACGCCCGGGACTCCTCTCACAGATACGCAGTATTTT
clone_size: once
v_call: TRBV7-2
d_call: -
j_call: TRBJ2-3

cdr3_aa: CASSGLSGTDTQYF
cdr3_nt: TGTGCCAGCTCTGGACTAAGCGGCACAGATACGCAGTATTTT
clone_size: -
v_call: TRBV18
d_call: -
j_call: TRBJ2-3

cdr3_aa: CASRPGHLLYGYTF
cdr3_nt: TGTGCCAGCAGGCCGGGACATCTGCTCTATGGCTACACCTTC
clone_size: -
v_call: TRBV27
d_call: -
j_call: TRBJ1-2

cdr3_aa: CASSLDREAEQYF
cdr3_nt: TGTGCCAGCAGCTTAGACAGGGAGGCCGAGCAGTACTTC
clone_size: once
v_call: TRBV11-3
d_call: -
j_call: TRBJ2-7

cdr3_aa: CASSALSGTGGYNEQFF
cdr3_nt: TGTGCCAGCAGCGCGTTGTCCGGGACAGGGGGCTACAATGAGCAGTTCTTC
clone_size: -
v_call: TRBV9
d_call: TRBD1
j_call: TRBJ2-1

cdr3_aa: CATSRDPSGTSGYNEQFF
cdr3_nt: TGTGCCACCAGCAGAGATCCTTCCGGGACTAGCGGATACAATGAGCAGTTCTTC
clone_size: -
v_call: TRBV15
d_call: TRBD2
j_call: TRBJ2-1

cdr3_aa: CASSQDGTGGWNTIYF
cdr3_nt: TGCGCCAGCAGCCAAGATGGGACAGGGGGCTGGAACACCATATATTTT
clone_size: -
v_call: TRBV4-3
d_call: TRBD1
j_call: TRBJ1-3

cdr3_aa: CASSIKAGINTGELFF
cdr3_nt: TGTGCCAGTAGTATTAAAGCAGGAATCAACACCGGGGAGCTGTTTTTT
clone_size: -
v_call: TRBV19
d_call: -
j_call: TRBJ2-2

cdr3_aa: CTSSRVQGTYEQYF
cdr3_nt: TGCACCAGCAGCCGAGTACAGGGGACCTACGAGCAGTACTTC
clone_size: -
v_call: TRBV1
d_call: -
j_call: TRBJ2-7

cdr3_aa: CAWIQGQGLVFNYGYTF
cdr3_nt: TGTGCCTGGATACAAGGACAGGGGCTTGTCTTTAACTATGGCTACACCTTC
clone_size: -
v_call: TRBV30
d_call: TRBD1
j_call: TRBJ1-2

cdr3_aa: CASRQGAEALEQYF
cdr3_nt: TGTGCCAGCAGGCAGGGGGCCGAGGCTCTTGAGCAGTACTTC
clone_size: medium-sized
v_call: TRBV27
d_call: TRBD1
j_call: TRBJ2-7

cdr3_aa: CAWSVSRNQPQHF
cdr3_nt: TGTGCCTGGAGTGTGTCCAGAAATCAGCCCCAGCATTTT
clone_size: -
v_call: TRBV30
d_call: -
j_call: TRBJ1-5

cdr3_aa: CASSLYEGGYEQYF
cdr3_nt: TGTGCCAGCAGCTTATATGAGGGAGGGTACGAGCAGTACTTC
clone_size: -
v_call: TRBV7-7
d_call: TRBD2
j_call: TRBJ2-7

cdr3_aa: CASSPTGDGPKLFF
cdr3_nt: TGTGCCAGCAGTCCCACAGGGGACGGTCCAAAACTGTTTTTT
clone_size: -
v_call: TRBV27
d_call: TRBD1
j_call: TRBJ1-4

cdr3_aa: CASSLGLQWGEAYEQYF
cdr3_nt: TGTGCCAGCAGCTTAGGATTACAGTGGGGGGAGGCCTACGAGCAGTACTTC
clone_size: few
v_call: TRBV11-2
d_call: -
j_call: TRBJ2-7

cdr3_aa: CASSLDLVYEQYF
cdr3_nt: TGCGCCAGCAGCTTGGACCTAGTCTACGAGCAGTACTTC
clone_size: -
v_call: TRBV5-1
d_call: -
j_call: TRBJ2-7

cdr3_aa: CASSQDAGGPDTQYF
cdr3_nt: TGCGCCAGCAGCCAAGATGCGGGGGGGCCAGATACGCAGTATTTT
clone_size: once
v_call: TRBV4-3
d_call: TRBD2
j_call: TRBJ2-3

cdr3_aa: CASNPGTGATDTQYF
cdr3_nt: TGTGCCAGTAACCCCGGGACAGGGGCCACAGATACGCAGTATTTT
clone_size: few
v_call: TRBV19
d_call: TRBD1
j_call: TRBJ2-3

cdr3_aa: CASSRLGNSPLHF
cdr3_nt: TGTGCCAGCAGCAGGCTCGGGAATTCACCCCTCCACTTT
clone_size: -
v_call: TRBV11-1
d_call: -
j_call: TRBJ1-6

cdr3_aa: CASSPDLPDRGLPGQYF
cdr3_nt: TGTGCCAGCTCACCAGACCTCCCTGACAGGGGGCTTCCCGGACAGTACTTC
clone_size: once
v_call: TRBV18
d_call: TRBD1
j_call: TRBJ2-7

cdr3_aa: CASNTGTYGYTF
cdr3_nt: TGTGCCAGCAATACAGGGACCTATGGCTACACCTTC
clone_size: -
v_call: TRBV7-9
d_call: -
j_call: TRBJ1-2

cdr3_aa: CASKYTGITEAFF
cdr3_nt: TGTGCCAGCAAGTATACAGGTATCACTGAAGCTTTCTTT
clone_size: -
v_call: TRBV2
d_call: -
j_call: TRBJ1-1

cdr3_aa: CASSLGRLGATQYF
cdr3_nt: TGTGCCAGCAGCTTAGGGAGACTCGGTGCTACGCAGTATTTT
clone_size: once
v_call: TRBV7-2
d_call: -
j_call: TRBJ2-3

cdr3_aa: CASRLQGTGSPLHF
cdr3_nt: TGTGCCAGCAGGTTACAGGGAACTGGCTCACCCCTCCACTTT
clone_size: few
v_call: TRBV27
d_call: -
j_call: TRBJ1-6

cdr3_aa: CASSESHFRTGELFF
cdr3_nt: TGTGCCAGCAGTGAAAGTCACTTCCGCACCGGGGAGCTGTTTTTT
clone_size: -
v_call: TRBV6-1
d_call: -
j_call: TRBJ2-2

cdr3_aa: CASSSSGGAGTGELFF
cdr3_nt: TGCGCCAGCAGCTCTAGCGGGGGGGCCGGAACCGGGGAGCTGTTTTTT
clone_size: -
v_call: TRBV5-1
d_call: TRBD2
j_call: TRBJ2-2

cdr3_aa: CAWTAGMKGFGQPQHF
cdr3_nt: TGTGCCTGGACCGCGGGTATGAAAGGGTTCGGTCAGCCCCAGCATTTT
clone_size: -
v_call: TRBV30
d_call: -
j_call: TRBJ1-5

cdr3_aa: CASSHTQYEQYF
cdr3_nt: TGTGCCAGCAGCCACACGCAGTACGAGCAGTACTTC
clone_size: -
v_call: TRBV5-5
d_call: -
j_call: TRBJ2-7

cdr3_aa: CASRESIQEDQPQHF
cdr3_nt: TGTGCCAGCAGGGAGTCAATACAGGAAGATCAGCCCCAGCATTTT
clone_size: -
v_call: TRBV2
d_call: -
j_call: TRBJ1-5

cdr3_aa: CASSVESGGAYNEQFF
cdr3_nt: TGTGCCAGCAGCGTAGAAAGCGGGGGGGCGTACAATGAGCAGTTCTTC
clone_size: -
v_call: TRBV9
d_call: TRBD2
j_call: TRBJ2-1

cdr3_aa: CAISGTGGRGYTF
cdr3_nt: TGTGCCATCAGTGGGACAGGGGGTCGCGGCTACACCTTC
clone_size: -
v_call: TRBV10-3
d_call: TRBD1
j_call: TRBJ1-2

cdr3_aa: CASSPPGSRQVMNTEAFF
cdr3_nt: TGTGCCAGCTCTCCACCCGGGTCTAGACAGGTCATGAACACTGAAGCTTTCTTT
clone_size: few
v_call: TRBV18
d_call: -
j_call: TRBJ1-1

cdr3_aa: CASSLAGRGGNNEQFF
cdr3_nt: TGTGCCAGCAGCTTAGCGGGGCGGGGGGGGAACAATGAGCAGTTCTTC
clone_size: -
v_call: TRBV7-9
d_call: TRBD2
j_call: TRBJ2-1

cdr3_aa: CASPPGGWAGELFF
cdr3_nt: TGTGCCAGCCCGCCGGGGGGCTGGGCCGGGGAGCTGTTTTTT
clone_size: -
v_call: TRBV6-5
d_call: -
j_call: TRBJ2-2

cdr3_aa: CASSPGHTGYEQYF
cdr3_nt: TGCGCCAGCAGCCCTGGACACACCGGATACGAGCAGTACTTC
clone_size: -
v_call: TRBV4-3
d_call: -
j_call: TRBJ2-7

cdr3_aa: CASSIPGQTNNEQFF
cdr3_nt: TGTGCCAGCAGTATCCCGGGACAGACTAACAATGAGCAGTTCTTC
clone_size: -
v_call: TRBV14
d_call: TRBD1
j_call: TRBJ2-1

cdr3_aa: CASSGTGAPAQPQHF
cdr3_nt: TGTGCCAGCAGCGGAACAGGGGCACCCGCTCAGCCCCAGCATTTT
clone_size: -
v_call: TRBV9
d_call: TRBD1
j_call: TRBJ1-5

cdr3_aa: CASNSNGAQPQHF
cdr3_nt: TGTGCCAGCAATTCCAATGGGGCGCAGCCCCAGCATTTT
clone_size: -
v_call: TRBV7-9
d_call: -
j_call: TRBJ1-5

cdr3_aa: CAISEQGYGYTF
cdr3_nt: TGTGCCATCAGTGAACAGGGGTATGGCTACACCTTC
clone_size: -
v_call: TRBV10-3
d_call: TRBD1
j_call: TRBJ1-2

cdr3_aa: CASSRRGAGGPQETQYF
cdr3_nt: TGCGCCAGCAGCCGCAGGGGGGCGGGGGGGCCCCAAGAGACCCAGTACTTC
clone_size: once
v_call: TRBV4-3
d_call: TRBD2
j_call: TRBJ2-5

cdr3_aa: CASSEAGGIGKHF
cdr3_nt: TGTGCCAGCAGTGAGGCGGGCGGGATAGGGAAGCATTTT
clone_size: -
v_call: TRBV25-1
d_call: -
j_call: TRBJ1-5

cdr3_aa: CAVVAINSPLHF
cdr3_nt: TGTGCCGTAGTCGCGATTAATTCACCCCTCCACTTT
clone_size: -
v_call: TRBV6-4
d_call: -
j_call: TRBJ1-6

cdr3_aa: CSAPPTGGNYNEQFF
cdr3_nt: TGCAGCGCCCCTCCCACCGGGGGGAACTACAATGAGCAGTTCTTC
clone_size: -
v_call: TRBV29-1
d_call: TRBD2
j_call: TRBJ2-1

cdr3_aa: CASSEASGQYGYTF
cdr3_nt: TGTGCCAGCAGTGAAGCCTCGGGACAGTATGGCTACACCTTC
clone_size: -
v_call: TRBV6-1
d_call: TRBD1
j_call: TRBJ1-2

cdr3_aa: CASSIRQGAGSTGELFF
cdr3_nt: TGTGCCAGCAGTATTCGACAGGGGGCCGGAAGCACCGGGGAGCTGTTTTTT
clone_size: few
v_call: TRBV2
d_call: TRBD1
j_call: TRBJ2-2

cdr3_aa: CASSGDGADTQYF
cdr3_nt: TGTGCCAGCAGTGGAGACGGGGCAGATACGCAGTATTTT
clone_size: -
v_call: TRBV2
d_call: -
j_call: TRBJ2-3

cdr3_aa: CASSPRTGADQPQHF
cdr3_nt: TGTGCCAGCTCACCACGGACAGGGGCTGATCAGCCCCAGCATTTT
clone_size: once
v_call: TRBV18
d_call: TRBD1
j_call: TRBJ1-5

cdr3_aa: CASSLNPGEGYEQYF
cdr3_nt: TGTGCCAGCAGCTTAAATCCAGGGGAGGGCTACGAGCAGTACTTC
clone_size: -
v_call: TRBV7-2
d_call: -
j_call: TRBJ2-7

cdr3_aa: CASSPPGLLGYEQYF
cdr3_nt: TGTGCCAGCAGTCCACCGGGACTCCTAGGATACGAGCAGTACTTC
clone_size: -
v_call: TRBV27
d_call: -
j_call: TRBJ2-7

cdr3_aa: CASRDSSGANVLTF
cdr3_nt: TGCGCCAGCAGGGACAGCTCTGGGGCCAACGTCCTGACTTTC
clone_size: -
v_call: TRBV5-1
d_call: -
j_call: TRBJ2-6

cdr3_aa: CASSNTAGANVLTF
cdr3_nt: TGTGCCAGTAGTAACACAGCTGGGGCCAACGTCCTGACTTTC
clone_size: few
v_call: TRBV19
d_call: -
j_call: TRBJ2-6

cdr3_aa: CSVEDRSYGQQYF
cdr3_nt: TGCAGCGTGGAGGACAGGTCCTATGGTCAGCAGTACTTC
clone_size: -
v_call: TRBV29-1
d_call: TRBD1
j_call: TRBJ2-7

cdr3_aa: CASSLALDTLATNEKLFF
cdr3_nt: TGTGCCAGCAGCTTAGCCCTCGACACTCTTGCAACTAATGAAAAACTGTTTTTT
clone_size: -
v_call: TRBV7-2
d_call: -
j_call: TRBJ1-4